This TCR beta chain was obtained from a study of tumor-infiltrating lymphocytes in primary liver carcinoma. Study at large: Men as well as women, aged 30 to 69 years, made up the patients.

Germline loops: CDR1 SEHNR, CDR2 FQNEAQ (reference sequence). With 5 bases removed from V and 6 bases from J, the gap between germline ends came to 17 bases. This CDR3 contains 15 residues. RNA isolated from unsorted whole blood supplied the blood RNA, with germline DNA also extracted. Priming with a constant-region primer yielded TCR beta cDNA from roughly 490 ng total RNA. Three rounds of nested multiplex PCR with slightly modified ARM-PCR produced TCR beta libraries. Running 9 to 11 cycles apiece, the first two PCR rounds relied on TRBV1-TRBV30 forward primers together with a C-beta reverse primer. TCRdb redid the calling of the multiplex PCR reads with MiXCR, one entry per CDR3 protein. The data contain approximately 340,000 distinct CDR3 sequences, less than 75% of them singletons.

The chain links TRBV7-9 to TRBJ1-5; TRBD1 might be the D (5 bases). This sequence originates from a man aged 40-50 years with primary liver carcinoma and hepatitis B virus infection. Source material: peripheral blood. The CDR3 protein is CASSPDPMRGQPQHF. CDR3 DNA sequence: TGTGCCAGCAGCCCGGACCCCATGAGGGGTCAGCCCCAGCATTTT.